Shown below are 13 T cell receptor beta chains from a single sample sequenced in a study of PD-L1 blockade in urothelial cancer. Here immunoSEQ multiplex PCR was the method, and the copy in TCRdb shows in-frame clones only, minus some. This sample has about 130,000 clones, with approximately 84% found just once. Time point described: pretreatment peripheral blood. Specimen: PBMCs, collected around atezolizumab (anti-PD-L1) treatment. These receptors all stem from a man in his fifties with urothelial cancer.

The rearrangement uses TRBV19 and TRBJ1-1, with a tentative D call TRBD1 (5 bases). Germline-derived CDR1 and CDR2 are LNHDA and SQIVND (reference sequence). The CDR3 loop spans 13 amino acids. The DNA for the CDR3 is TGTGCAGTCCGACGGGGGGGAAACACTGAAGCTTTCTTT. Translating it yields CAVRRGGNTEAFF. Complete variable domain (other parts from reference TRBV19 and TRBJ1-1): DGGITQSPKYLFRKEGQNVTLSCEQNLNHDAMYWYRQDPGQGLRLIYYSQIVNDFQKGDIAEGYSVSREKKESFPLTVTSAQKNPTAFYLCAVRRGGNTEAFFGQGTRLTVV.

V gene TRBV6-5 combines with J gene TRBJ2-7, with 9 bases matching TRBD1. The CDR3 is 14 residues long. V gave up 6 bases and J gave up 7 bases; unmatched junction bases: 10. The germline V gene encodes CDR1 MNHEY and CDR2 SVGAGI. The CDR3 DNA is TGTGCCAGCAGGTCCGGGACAGGGACATGGGAGCAGTACTTC. Its protein product is CASRSGTGTWEQYF.

This clone qualifies as medium-sized. This chain connects TRBV6-6 to TRBJ1-1; D is undetermined. CDR3 length: 13 residues. Germline loops: CDR1 MNHNY, CDR2 SVGAGI (reference sequence). V was cut by 7 bases and J by 4 bases, with 13 bases left in between. CDR3 in amino acids: CASTSSPRTEAFF. The CDR3 DNA follows: TGTGCCAGCACCTCTAGCCCCCGCACTGAAGCTTTCTTT.

V and J are TRBV7-2 and TRBJ2-5; 12 nucleotides line up with TRBD2. The CDR3 covers 17 residues. Germline V gene data show CDR1 as SGHTA and CDR2 as FQGNSA. The V and J ends lost 4 bases and 4 bases, in that order; junction bases with no gene match: 10. The CDR3 sequence: CASSSHGLAGSGETQYF. The CDR3 DNA is TGTGCCAGCAGCTCCCACGGACTAGCGGGGAGCGGAGAGACCCAGTACTTC.

The chain employs TRBV7-6 and TRBJ2-3; 14 positions agree with TRBD2. This CDR3 has 17 residues. Germline V lookup: CDR1 SGHVS, CDR2 FNYEAQ. V lost 5 bases to trimming and J lost 2 bases; unmatched junction nucleotides: 6. The CDR3 here is CASSPRLAGGPTDTQYF. Here the CDR3 DNA reads TGTGCCAGCAGCCCTAGACTAGCGGGAGGGCCCACAGATACGCAGTATTTT.

V and J are TRBV4-1 and TRBJ1-5, with TRBD1 matching 9 bases. Germline-derived CDR1 and CDR2 are MGHRA and YSYEKL. Trimming at V came to 1 base and at J to 5 bases, leaving 9 bases not matched to a gene. CDR3 size: 17 residues. The CDR3 bases are TGCGCCAGCAGCCAAGCCGAGACAGGGGGAATGGATCAGCCCCAGCATTTT. Translating gives CASSQAETGGMDQPQHF.

V usage is TRBV5-5 and J usage is TRBJ1-5; D is unresolved. This CDR3 has 14 residues. V shed 4 bases and J shed 6 bases, with 14 bases lying between them. CDR1 and CDR2 (germline): SGHKS, YYEKEE (reference sequence). CDR3 region: CASSPSVSPQPQHF. DNA of the CDR3: TGTGCCAGCAGCCCCTCGGTGTCGCCTCAGCCCCAGCATTTT.

This chain connects TRBV19 to TRBJ2-7; D might be TRBD1 (6 bases). The CDR3 spans 13 residues. Germline lookup yields CDR1 LNHDA and CDR2 SQIVND (reference sequence). Trimming left V 3 bases short and J 2 bases short, with 8 bases between. CDR3 sequence (DNA): TGTGCCAGTAGTATCAGGGGCCCCTACGAGCAGTACTTC. This sequence encodes CASSIRGPYEQYF.

The J gene is TRBJ2-2, the V gene TRBV7-8, with 12 nucleotides matching TRBD2. The trim removed 2 bases at V and 6 bases at J, leaving 4 bases unmatched. CDR3 length equals 16 residues. CDR1 and CDR2 (germline): SGHVS, FQNEAQ. This CDR3 is CASSLRLAGEAGELFF. The CDR3 DNA sequence: TGTGCCAGCAGCTTAAGACTAGCGGGAGAAGCCGGGGAGCTGTTTTTT. Looking up the rest from reference TRBV7-8 and TRBJ2-2 gives the full variable domain: GAGVSQSPRYKVAKRGQDVALRCDPISGHVSLFWYQQALGQGPEFLTYFQNEAQLDKSGLPSDRFFAERPEGSVSTLKIQRTQQEDSAVYLCASSLRLAGEAGELFFGEGSRLTVL.

This clone was picked up many times. In DNA form, the CDR3 reads TGTGCCAGCAGTAGGACTAGCGGGAGGAACGAGCAGTACTTC. Its protein product is CASSRTSGRNEQYF. The rearrangement uses TRBV28 and TRBJ2-7; TRBD2 matches 14 bases. The germline V gene has CDR1 MDHEN and CDR2 SYDVKM. V was pared by 5 bases and J by 5 bases, with 2 bases of the junction left unmatched. CDR3 length: 14 residues.

This sequence joins TRBV7-2 and TRBJ2-3; TRBD2 aligns across 15 bases. CDR3 length: 18 amino acids. The junction had 10 bases not matched to a gene; V was cut back by 5 bases and J by 4 bases. Looked up from germline, CDR1 is SGHTA and CDR2 is FQGNSA. The DNA for the CDR3 is TGTGCCAGCAGCCGGTTGGGGGGACTAGCGGGAGGTGCAGATACGCAGTATTTT. Its translation: CASSRLGGLAGGADTQYF.

The chain has TRBV18 and TRBJ2-6; no reliable D call. V lost 2 bases, J lost 4 bases, and 9 bases lay in between. The CDR3 is made up of 15 amino acids. Germline assignment: CDR1 KGHSH and CDR2 LQKENI. The CDR3 is CASSPTATGANVLTF. CDR3 coding DNA: TGTGCCAGCTCACCAACAGCAACAGGGGCCAACGTCCTGACTTTC.

This chain joins TRBV2 and TRBJ2-3; a weak D match, TRBD2 (5 bases). The CDR3 loop spans 14 amino acids. Germline CDR1 and CDR2: SNHLY and FYNNEI. The germline V and J ends were trimmed by 11 bases and 2 bases, with 17 bases remaining between them. CDR3 in DNA: TGTGCCGGGTCTAGCTTCCCCTTCACAGATACGCAGTATTTT. Translation gives CAGSSFPFTDTQYF.